The 24 T cell receptor beta chains presented below share a single source sample, sequenced in a study of human T cells and chemical hapten exposure. Indicated time point: pre-sensitization, week 0. The treatment was: therapeutic diphenylcyclopropenone sensitization with weekly scalp DPC. TCRdb independently ran MiXCR on the RACE reads; one entry per CDR3 protein. The sample gives around 56,000 distinct CDR3 sequences, approximately 10% of which show up once; 9.6% is in the top ten. This sample comprised whole blood, obtained in connection with sensitization to the hapten diphenylcyclopropenone (DPC). These receptors all come from a man in his forties or fifties with alopecia areata. Some clones in this sample may be carry-over from other donors' samples.

The chain joins TRBV4-1 to TRBJ2-5; D remains unclear. CDR3 length equals 13 residues. V lost 0 bases, J lost 4 bases, and 6 bases lay in between. CDR1 is MGHRA and CDR2 is YSYEKL in the germline V gene. The DNA of the CDR3 is TGCGCCAGCAGCCAAGATCATCCAGAGACCCAGTACTTC. It yields the protein CASSQDHPETQYF.

CDR3 bases: TGTGCCAGCAGTGGTAGACAGGGGGCCCTGAACACTGAAGCTTTCTTT. It is translated as CASSGRQGALNTEAFF. The chain uses TRBV12-3 or TRBV12-4 and TRBJ1-1; 10 bases are shared with TRBD1. The CDR3 loop spans 16 amino acids. V dropped 5 bases and J dropped 0; count of bases not matched to a gene: 6.

There are a few counts of this clonotype. The chain joins TRBV6-5 to TRBJ2-7; D uncertain. CDR1 is MNHEY and CDR2 is SVGAGI in the germline V gene. The CDR3 sequence is 11 residues long. V was shortened by 7 bases and J by 7 bases, with 11 bases between the two germline ends. The CDR3 bases are TGTGCCAGCACCCACGGTAATGAGCAGTACTTC. Translating it yields CASTHGNEQYF.

This rearrangement joins TRBV5-4 to TRBJ2-1, with 14 bases fitting TRBD2. Germline CDR1 reads SGHNT; CDR2 reads YYREEE (reference sequence). The length of the CDR3 is 17 residues. V was pared by 4 bases and J by 9 bases, with 12 bases of the junction left unmatched. CDR3 in DNA: TGTGCCAGCAGCCCTACAACAGGACTAGCGGGAGGCGGTGAGCAGTTCTTC. Protein sequence: CASSPTTGLAGGGEQFF.

This clonotype was found many times. The V gene is TRBV6-1, the J gene TRBJ1-5; TRBD1 matches 11 bases. This CDR3 is built from 17 residues. V lost 5 bases and J lost 0; bases outside the gene matches: 6. In germline, CDR1 is MNHNS, CDR2 SASEGT. The DNA of the CDR3 is TGTGCCAGCAGTAGCCGGGACAGGGGGTATAGCAATCAGCCCCAGCATTTT. Amino acids: CASSSRDRGYSNQPQHF.

V is TRBV6-2 or TRBV6-3 and J is TRBJ2-1; D gene unclear. CDR1 is MNHEY and CDR2 is SVGEGT in the germline V gene. Trimming removed 5 bases from V and 9 bases from J, with 17 bases in between. The CDR3 runs 14 residues. For the CDR3, the DNA is TGTGCCAGCAGTCACGGAGTTCTGTGGGGTGAGCAGTTCTTC. Translated: CASSHGVLWGEQFF.

The chain uses TRBV7-2 and TRBJ2-7; no clear D gene. Per germline, CDR1 SGHTA and CDR2 FQGNSA. This CDR3 contains 12 residues. Trimming took 5 bases from V and 7 from J, leaving 12 bases between them. Here the CDR3 DNA reads TGTGCCAGCAGCCCCCGCCTGGGGGAGCAGTACTTC. Translation gives CASSPRLGEQYF.

This clonotype was seen ten or more times. V usage is TRBV5-4 and J usage is TRBJ2-7; a weak D match, TRBD1 (6 bases). Trimming cost V 4 bases and J 1 base, with 9 bases left between them. CDR1 SGHNT and CDR2 YYREEE come from the germline V gene (reference sequence). This CDR3 is 13 amino acids long. In nucleotides, the CDR3 is TGTGCCAGCAGCCTCACAGGGTCCTACGAGCAGTACTTC. The encoded protein is CASSLTGSYEQYF.

The V gene is TRBV6-1, the J gene TRBJ2-7, with D perhaps matching TRBD2 (5 bases). The CDR3 contains 15 residues. CDR1 is MNHNS, CDR2 SASEGT, per germline. V lost 6 bases and J 0 bases, leaving 15 bases between the germline ends. In nucleotides, the CDR3 is TGTGCCAGCAGGGGATCCAGCGGAGCCTCCTACGAGCAGTACTTC. It codes for CASRGSSGASYEQYF.

This clonotype was detected ten times or more. The genes are TRBV28 and TRBJ2-3; the D is unclear. CDR1 and CDR2 (germline): MDHEN, SYDVKM. CDR3 length: 15 amino acids. V gave up 5 bases and J gave up 2 bases, with 14 bases separating them. CDR3: CASSQKRHYTDTQYF. The CDR3 coding sequence is TGTGCCAGCAGTCAAAAAAGACACTACACAGATACGCAGTATTTT.

This clonotype was detected a few times. V is TRBV6-5 and J is TRBJ2-3; the D gene is possibly TRBD1 (5 bases). With 2 bases removed from V and 5 bases from J, the gap between germline ends came to 8 bases. This CDR3 has 13 residues. Germline CDR1 reads MNHEY; CDR2 reads SVGAGI. Here the CDR3 reads CASSYGALDTQYF. The CDR3 region has the DNA TGTGCCAGCAGTTACGGGGCGTTAGATACGCAGTATTTT.

The V and J genes are TRBV7-9 and TRBJ2-3, with D perhaps TRBD1 or TRBD2 (5 bases each). Germline-derived CDR1 and CDR2 are SEHNR and FQNEAQ (reference sequence). Trimming stripped 4 bases from V and 0 bases from J, with 8 bases between. The CDR3 is made up of 14 amino acids. This chain's CDR3 is CASSSRDSTDTQYF. DNA of the CDR3: TGTGCCAGCAGCTCAAGGGACAGCACAGATACGCAGTATTTT. Based on the CDR3 plus reference TRBV7-9 and TRBJ2-3, the full variable domain is DTGVSQNPRHKITKRGQNVTFRCDPISEHNRLYWYRQTLGQGPEFLTYFQNEAQLEKSRLLSDRFSAERPKGSFSTLEIQRTEQGDSAMYLCASSSRDSTDTQYFGPGTRLTVL.

Comments on this clonotype: One base away lies a much larger clone, so this may be a sequencing read error. The gene calls are TRBV7-6 and TRBJ2-6; D might be TRBD1 (5 bases). The V gene's germline CDR1 is SGHVS and CDR2 FNYEAQ. This CDR3 comprises 16 residues. For the CDR3, the DNA is TGTGCCAGCAGCGAGTACCTTTTGAGTGGGGCCAACGTCCTGGCTTTC. This translates into CASSEYLLSGANVLAF.

V usage is TRBV28 and J usage is TRBJ2-1; D might be TRBD1 (6 bases). Trimming stripped 6 bases from V and 4 bases from J, with 22 bases between. This CDR3 has 17 amino acids. Germline V gene data show CDR1 as MDHEN and CDR2 as SYDVKM. The CDR3 nucleotides read TGTGCCAGCAGCCCTGGGGCAGGGGAAACCAATTACAATGAGCAGTTCTTC. Its translation is CASSPGAGETNYNEQFF.

The chain recombines TRBV12-3 or TRBV12-4 with TRBJ1-2; tentative D call: TRBD1 (6 bases). This CDR3 contains 13 residues. V lost 7 bases and J lost 8, with 17 bases in between. The CDR3 sequence: CASIKAGDGGYTF. CDR3 bases: TGTGCCAGCATTAAGGCAGGGGACGGGGGCTACACCTTC.

The chain links TRBV20-1 to TRBJ2-3; D call uncertain. Trimming removed 0 bases from V and 0 bases from J, with 13 bases in between. The germline gives CDR1 DFQATT, CDR2 SNEGSKA (reference sequence). The CDR3 is made up of 16 amino acids. For the CDR3, the DNA is TGCAGTGCTAGAGATTACGCCTCAACTAGCACAGATACGCAGTATTTT. It specifies CSARDYASTSTDTQYF.

The chain joins TRBV12-3 or TRBV12-4 to TRBJ2-2, with 7 bases that match TRBD2. The V and J ends lost 1 base and 7 bases, in that order; junction bases with no gene match: 0. CDR3 length: 13 residues. The CDR3 nucleotides are TGTGCCAGCAGTTTAGGGACTAGCGGGGAGCTGTTTTTT. The encoded protein is CASSLGTSGELFF.

This clonotype showed up just a few times. The CDR3 is CASSYVGTEAFF. CDR3 in DNA: TGTGCCAGCAGTTATGTGGGAACTGAAGCTTTCTTT. The rearrangement joins TRBV6-2 or TRBV6-3 to TRBJ1-1; D not certain. Germline CDR1 is MNHEY and CDR2 is SVGEGT. The germline V and J ends were trimmed by 3 bases and 5 bases, with 7 bases remaining between them. The CDR3 has 12 residues.

The rearrangement uses TRBV7-2 and TRBJ2-4; 9 bases agree with TRBD2. CDR3 size: 15 residues. Unmatched junction bases numbered 7, after V lost 5 bases and J lost 5 bases. The germline V gene encodes CDR1 SGHTA and CDR2 FQGNSA. The CDR3 bases are TGTGCCAGCAGCCCGATTCGACTAGCGGAAAACATTCAGTACTTC. This translates into CASSPIRLAENIQYF.

Only a few counts were recorded for this clonotype. This rearrangement joins TRBV19 to TRBJ2-1, with a weak D call TRBD2 (6 bases). V was trimmed by 5 bases and J by 2 bases, leaving 13 bases between them. The CDR3 is made up of 15 amino acids. The germline V gene encodes CDR1 LNHDA and CDR2 SQIVND (reference sequence). CDR3 in DNA: TGTGCCAGTAGTGGCGGACTATATCCCTACAATGAGCAGTTCTTC. Protein: CASSGGLYPYNEQFF.

This clonotype was observed at least ten times. The rearrangement uses TRBV12-3 or TRBV12-4 and TRBJ2-1, with 14 bases lining up with TRBD2. Trimming removed 4 bases from V and 10 bases from J; junction bases left unmatched: 6. The CDR3 length is 15 residues. The CDR3 region is CASSSGLAGEGEQFF. CDR3 in DNA: TGTGCCAGCAGTTCGGGACTAGCGGGAGAAGGCGAGCAGTTCTTC.

Only a few counts were recorded for this clonotype. The V gene is TRBV10-3, the J gene TRBJ2-7; D may be TRBD2 (6 bases). Germline loops: CDR1 ENHRY, CDR2 SYGVKD. This CDR3 has 16 amino acids. With 0 bases removed from V and 1 base from J, the gap between germline ends came to 13 bases. CDR3 sequence (DNA): TGTGCCATCAGTGAGTCCCCGGGAGTTAGTTCCTACGAGCAGTACTTC. It specifies CAISESPGVSSYEQYF.

This clonotype was detected only a few times. The J gene is TRBJ2-1, the V gene TRBV29-1; 9 positions agree with TRBD1. The V gene end was trimmed by 7 bases and the J gene end by 7 bases; junction bases not matched to a gene: 2. The CDR3 is 11 amino acids. CDR1 and CDR2 from the germline V gene are SQVTM and ANQGSEA. Here the CDR3 reads CSGGQGNEQFF. CDR3 sequence (DNA): TGCAGCGGAGGACAGGGGAATGAGCAGTTCTTC.

This clonotype was seen repeatedly, ten times or more. This CDR3 is CASSQELSSGGYEQYF. As DNA, the CDR3 is TGTGCCAGCAGCCAAGAATTGTCTAGCGGAGGCTACGAGCAGTACTTC. The chain uses TRBV4-2 and TRBJ2-7, with 7 bases aligning to TRBD2. Trimming at V came to 0 bases and at J to 3 bases, leaving 8 bases not matched to a gene. The CDR3 runs 16 residues. The germline gives CDR1 LGHNA, CDR2 YNFKEQ.